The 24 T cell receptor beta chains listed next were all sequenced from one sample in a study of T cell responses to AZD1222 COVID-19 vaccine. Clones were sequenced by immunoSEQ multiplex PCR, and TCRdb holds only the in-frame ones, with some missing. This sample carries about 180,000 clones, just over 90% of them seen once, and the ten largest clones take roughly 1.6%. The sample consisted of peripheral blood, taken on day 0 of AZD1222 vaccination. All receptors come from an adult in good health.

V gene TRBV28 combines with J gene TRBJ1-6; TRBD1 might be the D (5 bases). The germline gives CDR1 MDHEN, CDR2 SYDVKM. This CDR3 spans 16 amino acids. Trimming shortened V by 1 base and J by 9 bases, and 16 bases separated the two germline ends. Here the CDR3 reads CASSLSQGLGGSPLHF. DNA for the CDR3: TGTGCCAGCAGTTTATCCCAGGGCCTGGGTGGTTCACCCCTCCACTTT. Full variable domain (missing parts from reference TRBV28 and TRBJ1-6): DVKVTQSSRYLVKRTGEKVFLECVQDMDHENMFWYRQDPGLGLRLIYFSYDVKMKEKGDIPEGYSVSREKKERFSLILESASTNQTSMYLCASSLSQGLGGSPLHFGNGTRLTVT.

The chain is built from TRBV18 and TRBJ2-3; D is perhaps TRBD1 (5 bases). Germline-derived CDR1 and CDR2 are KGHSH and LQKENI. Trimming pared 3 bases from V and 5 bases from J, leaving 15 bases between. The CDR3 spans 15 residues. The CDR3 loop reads CASSPNGAVEDTQYF. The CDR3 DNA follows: TGTGCCAGCTCACCGAATGGGGCTGTTGAAGATACGCAGTATTTT. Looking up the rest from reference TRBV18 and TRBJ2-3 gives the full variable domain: NAGVMQNPRHLVRRRGQEARLRCSPMKGHSHVYWYRQLPEEGLKFMVYLQKENIIDESGMPKERFSAEFPKEGPSILRIQQVVRGDSAAYFCASSPNGAVEDTQYFGPGTRLTVL.

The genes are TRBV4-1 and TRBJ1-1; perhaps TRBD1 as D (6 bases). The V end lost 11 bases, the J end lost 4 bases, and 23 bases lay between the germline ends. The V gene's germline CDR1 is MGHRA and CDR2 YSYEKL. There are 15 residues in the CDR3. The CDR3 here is CARRGGGGFGTEAFF. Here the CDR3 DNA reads TGCGCCCGCCGCGGCGGGGGGGGCTTCGGCACTGAAGCTTTCTTT.

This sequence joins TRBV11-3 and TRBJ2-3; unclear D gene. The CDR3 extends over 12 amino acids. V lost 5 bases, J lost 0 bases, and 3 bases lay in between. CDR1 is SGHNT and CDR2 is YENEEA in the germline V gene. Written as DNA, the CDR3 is TGTGCCAGCAGCCAAAGCACAGATACGCAGTATTTT. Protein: CASSQSTDTQYF.

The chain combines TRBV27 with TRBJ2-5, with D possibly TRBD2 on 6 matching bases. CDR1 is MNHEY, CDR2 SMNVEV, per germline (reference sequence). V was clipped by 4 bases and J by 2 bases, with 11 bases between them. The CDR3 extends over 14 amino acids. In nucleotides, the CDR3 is TGTGCCAGCAGTTGGAGGGACGGACAAGAGACCCAGTACTTC. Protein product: CASSWRDGQETQYF.

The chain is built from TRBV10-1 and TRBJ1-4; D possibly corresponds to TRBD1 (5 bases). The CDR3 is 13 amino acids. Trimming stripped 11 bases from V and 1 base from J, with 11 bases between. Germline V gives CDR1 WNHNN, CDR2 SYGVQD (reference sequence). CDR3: CALGAGTNEKLFF. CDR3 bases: TGCGCCCTAGGGGCAGGAACTAATGAAAAACTGTTTTTT.

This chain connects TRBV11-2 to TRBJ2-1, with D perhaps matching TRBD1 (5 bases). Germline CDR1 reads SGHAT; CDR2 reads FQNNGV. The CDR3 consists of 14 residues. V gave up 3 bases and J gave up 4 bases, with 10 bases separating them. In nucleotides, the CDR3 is TGTGCCAGCAGCTTCCCCCAGGGTTACAATGAGCAGTTCTTC. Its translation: CASSFPQGYNEQFF.

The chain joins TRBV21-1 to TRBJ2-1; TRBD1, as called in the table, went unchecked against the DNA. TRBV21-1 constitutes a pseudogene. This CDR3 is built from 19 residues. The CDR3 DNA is TGTGCCAGCCTCATGGTACAGGGTTGGTTTGCCGTTGCGGTATGTGAGCAGTTCTTC. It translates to CASLMVQGWFAVAVCEQFF.

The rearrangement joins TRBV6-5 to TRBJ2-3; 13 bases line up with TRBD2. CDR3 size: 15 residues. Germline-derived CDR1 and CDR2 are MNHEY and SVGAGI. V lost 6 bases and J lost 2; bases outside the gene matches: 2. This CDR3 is CASRTSGGNTDTQYF. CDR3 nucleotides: TGTGCCAGCAGGACTAGCGGGGGGAACACAGATACGCAGTATTTT.

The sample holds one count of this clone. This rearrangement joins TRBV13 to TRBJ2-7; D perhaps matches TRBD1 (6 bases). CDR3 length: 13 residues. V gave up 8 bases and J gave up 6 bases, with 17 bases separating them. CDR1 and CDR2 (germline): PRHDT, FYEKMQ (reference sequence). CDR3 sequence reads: CASRIQTGTEQYF. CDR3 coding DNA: TGTGCCAGCCGGATTCAAACAGGGACCGAGCAGTACTTC.

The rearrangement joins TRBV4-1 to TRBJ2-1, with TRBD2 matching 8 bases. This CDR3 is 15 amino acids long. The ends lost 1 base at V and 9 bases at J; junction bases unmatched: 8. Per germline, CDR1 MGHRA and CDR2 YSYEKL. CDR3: CASSQASPTSGEQFF. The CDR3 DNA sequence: TGCGCCAGCAGCCAAGCCTCTCCTACTAGCGGTGAGCAGTTCTTC.

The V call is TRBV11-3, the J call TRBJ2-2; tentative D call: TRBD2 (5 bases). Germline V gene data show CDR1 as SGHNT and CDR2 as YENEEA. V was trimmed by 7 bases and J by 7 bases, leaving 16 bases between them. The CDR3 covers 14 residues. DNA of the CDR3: TGTGCCAGCACATCGCGGGCCCGGGGCGGGGAGCTGTTTTTT. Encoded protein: CASTSRARGGELFF.

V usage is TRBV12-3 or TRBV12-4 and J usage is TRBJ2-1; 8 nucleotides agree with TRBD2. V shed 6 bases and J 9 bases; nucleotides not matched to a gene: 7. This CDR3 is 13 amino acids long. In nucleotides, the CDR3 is TGTGCCAGCAGCCTAAACGGGGGGGGTGAGCAGTTCTTC. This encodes CASSLNGGGEQFF.

The CDR3 sequence: CASSHGDRVRNQPQHF. In nucleotides, the CDR3 is TGTGCCAGCAGTCATGGGGACAGGGTACGCAATCAGCCCCAGCATTTT. This chain connects TRBV6-2 or TRBV6-3 to TRBJ1-5; TRBD1 matches 9 bases. The CDR3 is 16 residues long. With V trimmed by 5 bases and J by 2 bases, 7 bases remained unmatched. Germline CDR1 and CDR2: MNHEY and SVGEGT.

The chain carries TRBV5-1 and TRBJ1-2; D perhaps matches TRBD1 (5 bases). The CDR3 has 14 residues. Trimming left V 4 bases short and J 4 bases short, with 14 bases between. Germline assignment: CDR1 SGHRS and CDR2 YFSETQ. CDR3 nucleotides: TGCGCCAGCAGCCTCAGGAGGGACTCCTATGGCTACACCTTC. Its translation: CASSLRRDSYGYTF. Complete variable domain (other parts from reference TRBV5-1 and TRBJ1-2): KAGVTQTPRYLIKTRGQQVTLSCSPISGHRSVSWYQQTPGQGLQFLFEYFSETQRNKGNFPGRFSGRQFSNSRSEMNVSTLELGDSALYLCASSLRRDSYGYTFGSGTRLTVV.

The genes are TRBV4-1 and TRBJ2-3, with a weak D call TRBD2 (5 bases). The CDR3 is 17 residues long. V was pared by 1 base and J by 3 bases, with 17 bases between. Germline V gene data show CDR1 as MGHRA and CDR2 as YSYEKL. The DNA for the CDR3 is TGCGCCAGCAGCCAAGGTCCAAGCCCTCGGGGTACAGATACGCAGTATTTT. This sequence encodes CASSQGPSPRGTDTQYF.

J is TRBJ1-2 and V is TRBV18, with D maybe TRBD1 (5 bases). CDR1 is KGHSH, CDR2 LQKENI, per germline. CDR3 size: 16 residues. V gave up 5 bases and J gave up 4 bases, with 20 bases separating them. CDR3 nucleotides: TGTGCCAGCTCAACCAGGGAGGGGTTAGCCTCCTATGGCTACACCTTC. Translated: CASSTREGLASYGYTF.

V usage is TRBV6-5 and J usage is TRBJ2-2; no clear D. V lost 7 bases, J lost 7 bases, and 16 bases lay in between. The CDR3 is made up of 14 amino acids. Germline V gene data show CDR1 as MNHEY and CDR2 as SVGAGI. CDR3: CASTPFVGIGELFF. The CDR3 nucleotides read TGTGCCAGCACCCCCTTTGTGGGCATCGGGGAGCTGTTTTTT.

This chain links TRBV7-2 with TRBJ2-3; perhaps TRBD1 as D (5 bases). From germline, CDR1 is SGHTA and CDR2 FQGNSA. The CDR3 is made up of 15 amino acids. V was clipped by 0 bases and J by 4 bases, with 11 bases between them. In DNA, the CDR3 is TGTGCCAGCAGCTTAGCGGGCAGGGCCCCAGATACGCAGTATTTT. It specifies CASSLAGRAPDTQYF.

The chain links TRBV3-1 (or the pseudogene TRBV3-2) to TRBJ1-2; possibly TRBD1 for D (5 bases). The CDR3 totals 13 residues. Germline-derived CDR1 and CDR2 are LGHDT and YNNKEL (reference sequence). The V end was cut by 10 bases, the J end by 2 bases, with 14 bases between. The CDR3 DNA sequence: TGTGCCACTAACAGCGGGGGGAACTATGGCTACACCTTC. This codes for CATNSGGNYGYTF.

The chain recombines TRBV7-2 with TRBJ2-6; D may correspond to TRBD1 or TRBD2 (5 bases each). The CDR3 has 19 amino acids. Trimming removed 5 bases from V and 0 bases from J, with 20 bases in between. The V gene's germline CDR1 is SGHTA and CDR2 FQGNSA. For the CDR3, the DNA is TGTGCCAGCAGCCCAGGGAGTGGATTTATGAACTCTGGGGCCAACGTCCTGACTTTC. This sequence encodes CASSPGSGFMNSGANVLTF.

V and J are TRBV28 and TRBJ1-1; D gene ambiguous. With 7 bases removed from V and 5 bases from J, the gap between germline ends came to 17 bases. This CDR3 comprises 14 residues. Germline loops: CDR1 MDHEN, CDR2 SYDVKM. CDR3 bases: TGTGCCAGCATTTCATTAGTCGGTTTAACTGAAGCTTTCTTT. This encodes CASISLVGLTEAFF.

Here the CDR3 reads CASSQDWGGRTDTQYF. In nucleotides, the CDR3 is TGCGCCAGCAGCCAAGATTGGGGGGGGCGGACAGATACGCAGTATTTT. The chain combines TRBV4-1 with TRBJ2-3, with a weak D call TRBD2 (7 bases). CDR1 is MGHRA and CDR2 is YSYEKL in the germline V gene. The CDR3 totals 16 residues. Deletions cut 0 bases from V and 3 bases from J, with 13 bases between.

CDR3 nucleotide sequence: TGTGCCAGCAGCTCAGGGCCGCAGACAGGGCGAGGCTACACCTTC. Translated, it gives CASSSGPQTGRGYTF. The V gene is TRBV7-3, the J gene TRBJ1-2; 7 bases line up with TRBD1. J was trimmed by 8 bases and V by 4 bases; bases with no gene match: 13. This CDR3 is 15 amino acids long. Germline CDR1 reads SGHTA; CDR2 reads FQGTGA.